This T cell receptor (beta chain) was identified during a study of T cells in lung cancer brain metastases. In the study overall: A median roughly 350 days separated primary and brain metastasis sampling.

Clones were read by immunoSEQ multiplex PCR, and TCRdb kept only the in-frame ones, dropping some. The table records 770 or so clones, 75% to 90% of them present only once. The sample holds one count of this clone. Its antigen is unidentified. Deletions cut 4 bases from V and 1 base from J, with 7 bases between. This CDR3 region has 13 residues. Germline loops: CDR1 SQVTM, CDR2 ANQGSEA. Findings and limits, study-wide: Brain metastasis T cell infiltration was not adjusted for preoperative corticosteroid effects. Compared with paired primaries, brain metastases showed fewer unique productive clones (roughly 1,600 versus 4,900).

Exclusion applied to any patient with a history of multiple malignancies. The chain employs TRBV29-1 and TRBJ2-2, with D perhaps TRBD1 (5 bases). The specimen was tumor tissue from a brain metastasis. The receptor was derived from a man between 70 and 80 years old with non-small cell lung cancer that had spread to the brain. This CDR3 is CSVGTLNTGELFF. CDR3 bases: TGCAGCGTTGGGACATTGAACACCGGGGAGCTGTTTTTT.